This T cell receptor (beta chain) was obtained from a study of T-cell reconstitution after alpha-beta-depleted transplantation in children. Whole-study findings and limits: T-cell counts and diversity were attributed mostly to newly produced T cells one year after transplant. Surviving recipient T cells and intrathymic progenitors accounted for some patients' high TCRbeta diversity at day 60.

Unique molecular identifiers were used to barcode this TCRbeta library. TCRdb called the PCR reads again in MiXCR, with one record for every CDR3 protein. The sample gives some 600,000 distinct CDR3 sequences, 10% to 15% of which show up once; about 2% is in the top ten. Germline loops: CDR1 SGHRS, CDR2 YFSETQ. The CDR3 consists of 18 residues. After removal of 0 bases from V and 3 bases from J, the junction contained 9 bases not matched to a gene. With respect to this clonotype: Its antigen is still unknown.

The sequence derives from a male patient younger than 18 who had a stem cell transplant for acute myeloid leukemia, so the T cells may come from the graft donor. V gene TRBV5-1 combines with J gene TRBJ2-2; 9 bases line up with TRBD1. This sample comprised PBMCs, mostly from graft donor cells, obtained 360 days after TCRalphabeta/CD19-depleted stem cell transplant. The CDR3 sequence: CASSLDRGQRMYTGELFF. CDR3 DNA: TGCGCCAGCAGCTTGGACAGGGGGCAGCGAATGTACACCGGGGAGCTGTTTTTT.